A single sample is the source of the 32 T cell receptor beta chains below, sequenced in a study of blood T cell repertoires in COVID-19. Some clones are missing from TCRdb's copy, which holds only in-frame ones; the method was immunoSEQ multiplex PCR. The sample lists hundreds of thousands of clones, roughly 80% seen once, with around 9.3% in the top ten. What was sequenced was peripheral blood. All receptors come from a woman aged 80 or over with acute or convalescent COVID-19.

This chain uses TRBV19 with TRBJ1-2; the D gene is possibly TRBD1 (5 bases). Germline-derived CDR1 and CDR2 are LNHDA and SQIVND (reference sequence). V was trimmed by 1 base and J by 4 bases, leaving 10 bases between them. CDR3 length equals 14 residues. This chain's CDR3 is CASSIVQDPYGYTF. CDR3 in DNA: TGTGCCAGTAGTATAGTACAGGACCCCTATGGCTACACCTTC.

The CDR3 DNA reads as TGTGCCAGCTCACCAAGAGCAGGGGACCACGAGCAGTACTTC. This sequence encodes CASSPRAGDHEQYF. The chain uses TRBV18 and TRBJ2-7; D may be TRBD1 (6 bases). The CDR3 totals 14 residues. The germline gives CDR1 KGHSH, CDR2 LQKENI. The V end was cut by 2 bases, the J end by 5 bases, with 13 bases between. The full variable domain, its missing parts supplied by reference TRBV18 and TRBJ2-7, is NAGVMQNPRHLVRRRGQEARLRCSPMKGHSHVYWYRQLPEEGLKFMVYLQKENIIDESGMPKERFSAEFPKEGPSILRIQQVVRGDSAAYFCASSPRAGDHEQYFGPGTRLTVT.

The gene calls are TRBV30 and TRBJ1-1; D is possibly TRBD1 (6 bases). V shed 1 base and J shed 1 base, with 10 bases lying between them. Germline-derived CDR1 and CDR2 are GTSNPN and SVGIG (reference sequence). This CDR3 is built from 14 residues. The CDR3 loop reads CAWSAIQGNTEAFF. CDR3 sequence (DNA): TGTGCCTGGAGTGCTATACAGGGGAACACTGAAGCTTTCTTT.

The rearrangement uses TRBV6-1 and TRBJ2-1; D may be TRBD2 (5 bases). Germline values: CDR1 MNHNS, CDR2 SASEGT. Trimming stripped 2 bases from V and 2 bases from J, with 13 bases between. The CDR3 runs to 16 residues. The DNA for the CDR3 is TGTGCCAGCAGTGAACATCCGGGGTTGACCTACAATGAGCAGTTCTTC. Its protein is CASSEHPGLTYNEQFF.

The chain employs TRBV4-3 and TRBJ2-1; 9 positions agree with TRBD2. Germline V gene lookup returns CDR1 LGHNA and CDR2 YSLEER. The length of the CDR3 is 17 residues. The junction had 8 bases not matched to a gene; V was cut back by 1 base and J by 4 bases. This chain's CDR3 is CASSQAFSAGGYNEQFF. For the CDR3, the DNA is TGCGCCAGCAGCCAAGCCTTTTCGGCGGGGGGGTACAATGAGCAGTTCTTC.

This sequence joins TRBV14 and TRBJ1-1, with TRBD1 identical over 7 bases. From germline, CDR1 is SGHDN and CDR2 FVKESK. Trimming at V came to 5 bases and at J to 4 bases, leaving 10 bases not matched to a gene. This CDR3 region has 15 residues. This chain's CDR3 is CASSVRQGRSTEAFF. CDR3 in DNA: TGTGCCAGCAGCGTTCGACAGGGTAGGAGCACTGAAGCTTTCTTT.

The J gene is TRBJ2-5, the V gene TRBV29-1; tentatively, D is TRBD2 (6 bases). Germline V CDR1 and CDR2: SQVTM, ANQGSEA. The CDR3 spans 19 residues. Trimming removed 5 bases from V and 4 bases from J, with 32 bases in between. CDR3 nucleotides: TGCAGCGTTACCGGACTACCCTCCTCGTTGGCAGGGTCAACAGAGACCCAGTACTTC. Encoded protein: CSVTGLPSSLAGSTETQYF.

V and J are TRBV6-6 and TRBJ1-5; 9 nucleotides align to TRBD1. Germline V gives CDR1 MNHNY, CDR2 SVGAGI (reference sequence). This CDR3 comprises 16 residues. V lost 6 bases and J lost 2; bases outside the gene matches: 8. The CDR3 loop reads CASRDRGSGGNQPQHF. CDR3 DNA sequence: TGTGCCAGCAGAGACAGGGGGTCGGGAGGCAATCAGCCCCAGCATTTT.

The CDR3 DNA reads TGTGCCATCAGTGAGTCAACAGGTGCAACTAATGAAAAACTGTTTTTT. Its protein is CAISESTGATNEKLFF. V gene TRBV10-3 combines with J gene TRBJ1-4; a weak D match, TRBD1 (5 bases). CDR3 length: 16 amino acids. Looked up from germline, CDR1 is ENHRY and CDR2 is SYGVKD. V was cut by 0 bases and J by 0 bases, with 8 bases left in between.

This CDR3 reads CASSRSPGDEQYF. CDR3 bases: TGTGCCAGCAGCAGAAGCCCGGGAGACGAGCAGTACTTC. This sequence joins TRBV7-3 and TRBJ2-7; tentatively, D is TRBD2 (6 bases). V lost 5 bases and J lost 5, with 13 bases in between. The CDR3 sequence is 13 residues long. Germline loops: CDR1 SGHTA, CDR2 FQGTGA.

CDR3 DNA sequence: TGCGCCAGCAGCTTGGAGCTCCCCGGGGAGCTGTTTTTT. Translating it yields CASSLELPGELFF. The genes are TRBV5-1 and TRBJ2-2; D is undetermined. Looked up from germline, CDR1 is SGHRS and CDR2 is YFSETQ. CDR3 length equals 13 residues. Trimming took off 0 bases at V and 6 bases at J, with 6 bases between the two ends.

The chain combines TRBV19 with TRBJ1-5, with 7 bases matching TRBD1. V shed 3 bases and J 6 bases; nucleotides not matched to a gene: 8. CDR1 and CDR2 from the germline V gene are LNHDA and SQIVND (reference sequence). This CDR3 has 15 residues. In DNA form, the CDR3 reads TGTGCCAGTAGTATCTTCCAGGGGGTCGGTCAGCCCCAGCATTTT. This sequence encodes CASSIFQGVGQPQHF.

The V and J genes are TRBV5-1 and TRBJ2-7; 10 nucleotides match TRBD2. CDR1 is SGHRS and CDR2 is YFSETQ in the germline V gene. V was pared by 7 bases and J by 4 bases, with 17 bases of the junction left unmatched. This CDR3 is built from 17 residues. The CDR3 DNA reads as TGCGCCAGCGGAAGAGCTAGCGGGAGTGGAACTCGATACGAGCAGTACTTC. This codes for CASGRASGSGTRYEQYF.

The chain employs TRBV9 and TRBJ1-4; D is perhaps TRBD1 (6 bases). The germline gives CDR1 SGDLS, CDR2 YYNGEE. The CDR3 contains 15 residues. V lost 1 base, J lost 8 bases, and 15 bases lay in between. CDR3 in amino acids: CASSVISRGTEKLFF. The CDR3 nucleotides read TGTGCCAGCAGCGTAATTAGCAGGGGCACGGAAAAACTGTTTTTT.

J is TRBJ2-3 and V is TRBV30; TRBD2 matches 10 bases. The CDR3 loop spans 15 amino acids. CDR1 and CDR2 from the germline V gene are GTSNPN and SVGIG (reference sequence). The junction had 6 bases not matched to a gene; V was cut back by 2 bases and J by 4 bases. The CDR3 loop reads CAWSSLAGEADTQYF. The CDR3 bases are TGTGCCTGGAGTTCTCTAGCGGGAGAGGCAGATACGCAGTATTTT.

V usage is TRBV19 and J usage is TRBJ1-2, with a tentative D call TRBD1 (5 bases). V lost 7 bases and J lost 8, with 23 bases in between. Germline V gives CDR1 LNHDA, CDR2 SQIVND (reference sequence). CDR3 length: 15 residues. CDR3 DNA: TGTGCCAGTACAACCCTTCGGGGGGATCGGAGCGGCTACACCTTC. This sequence encodes CASTTLRGDRSGYTF.

This clone was observed a handful of times. The CDR3 region is CASSIQSNALRYTF. DNA of the CDR3: TGTGCCAGTAGTATCCAAAGTAATGCCCTGAGGTACACCTTC. The gene calls are TRBV19 and TRBJ1-2; no reliable D call. The germline V gene encodes CDR1 LNHDA and CDR2 SQIVND (reference sequence). V was pared by 3 bases and J by 11 bases, with 19 bases between. The length of the CDR3 is 14 residues.

The V and J genes are TRBV12-3 or TRBV12-4 and TRBJ1-1, with 8 bases identical to TRBD1. CDR3 size: 13 residues. The trim removed 6 bases at V and 4 bases at J, leaving 4 bases unmatched. CDR3 amino acids: CASRQTGGTEAFF. The CDR3 region has the DNA TGTGCCAGCAGACAAACAGGGGGCACTGAAGCTTTCTTT.

The gene calls are TRBV5-8 and TRBJ1-1, with a tentative D call TRBD1 (5 bases). CDR3 length equals 13 residues. The ends were cut back, 3 bases at V and 8 bases at J, with 14 bases in the middle. CDR1 and CDR2 (germline): SGHTS, YDEGEE. CDR3 loop: CASSYGGPAEAFF. CDR3 nucleotides: TGTGCCAGCAGCTACGGGGGACCTGCCGAAGCTTTCTTT.

The V and J genes are TRBV28 and TRBJ1-6; D is unresolved. The length of the CDR3 is 13 residues. The germline CDR1 and CDR2 sequences are MDHEN and SYDVKM. Trimming removed 3 bases at V and 6 bases at J, with 6 bases between. The CDR3 coding sequence is TGTGCCAGCAGTTTTCAGGCTAATTCACCCCTCCACTTT. It is translated as CASSFQANSPLHF.

This clone was counted a single time. J is TRBJ2-1 and V is TRBV7-2; D is perhaps TRBD2 (6 bases). CDR1 SGHTA and CDR2 FQGNSA come from the germline V gene. CDR3 length: 17 residues. V lost 5 bases to trimming and J lost 6 bases, with 23 bases between them. The CDR3 bases are TGTGCCAGCAGCCCCCAAATCAATAGCGGCCCACTCAATGAGCAGTTCTTC. Translating gives CASSPQINSGPLNEQFF.

CDR3 region: CASSPGQRLSFMTQYF. The CDR3 DNA reads as TGTGCCAGCAGCCCGGGACAGCGCCTCTCCTTTATGACCCAGTACTTC. The gene calls are TRBV28 and TRBJ2-5; 7 nucleotides line up with TRBD1. Germline CDR1 is MDHEN and CDR2 is SYDVKM. V shed 6 bases and J 7 bases; nucleotides not matched to a gene: 17. CDR3 size: 16 residues.

The J gene is TRBJ2-5, the V gene TRBV24-1; 7 nucleotides align to TRBD2. Germline lookup yields CDR1 KGHDR and CDR2 SFDVKD. The CDR3 runs to 14 residues. J gave up 3 bases and V 3 bases, and 3 bases lay outside the gene matches. The CDR3 sequence is CATSDRDYEETQYF. In nucleotides, the CDR3 is TGTGCCACCAGTGATCGGGACTACGAAGAGACCCAGTACTTC.

This clone was detected once. V usage is TRBV12-3 or TRBV12-4 and J usage is TRBJ1-2; 7 bases agree with TRBD1. V was pared by 4 bases and J by 8 bases, with 7 bases of the junction left unmatched. This CDR3 is 13 amino acids long. In DNA form, the CDR3 reads TGTGCCAGCAGTTCCGCAAGGGGGCTCGGCTACACCTTC. Encoded protein: CASSSARGLGYTF.

In its sample, this clone was seen once. CDR3 sequence (DNA): TGCGCCAGCAGCCAAGGCCGGGACAGGGTGGTTAATGAGCAGTTCTTC. Its translation: CASSQGRDRVVNEQFF. This rearrangement joins TRBV4-3 to TRBJ2-1; 9 nucleotides match TRBD1. V lost 1 base and J lost 7; bases outside the gene matches: 8. This CDR3 is 16 amino acids long. Germline V gene lookup returns CDR1 LGHNA and CDR2 YSLEER.

This sequence joins TRBV12-3 or TRBV12-4 and TRBJ2-1; TRBD2 is a possible D gene (6 bases). Trimming shortened V by 2 bases and J by 9 bases, and 8 bases separated the two germline ends. This CDR3 spans 12 amino acids. Here the CDR3 reads CASSLPTSEQFF. CDR3 nucleotide sequence: TGTGCCAGCAGTTTACCGACTAGTGAGCAGTTCTTC.

This clone appeared a few times. V gene TRBV19 combines with J gene TRBJ2-3, with 15 bases fitting TRBD2. This CDR3 comprises 17 residues. Germline loops: CDR1 LNHDA, CDR2 SQIVND (reference sequence). The junction had 8 bases not matched to a gene; V was cut back by 6 bases and J by 4 bases. The CDR3: CASSRTSGRGRADTQYF. The CDR3 region has the DNA TGTGCCAGTAGCCGGACTAGCGGGAGGGGTCGGGCAGATACGCAGTATTTT.

Ten or more counts support this clone. V is TRBV24-1 and J is TRBJ1-1; TRBD1 is a possible D gene (6 bases). The CDR3 covers 16 residues. Trimming shortened V by 4 bases and J by 1 base, and 15 bases separated the two germline ends. Germline assignment: CDR1 KGHDR and CDR2 SFDVKD. The CDR3: CATSESPGTTNTEAFF. In nucleotides, the CDR3 is TGTGCCACCAGTGAGTCCCCCGGGACAACGAACACTGAAGCTTTCTTT.

J is TRBJ2-7 and V is TRBV11-1; 7 positions agree with TRBD1. V gave up 4 bases and J gave up 4 bases; unmatched junction bases: 10. The germline V gene has CDR1 SGHAT and CDR2 FQDESV (reference sequence). The CDR3 length is 15 residues. CDR3 residues: CASSSQTGFRYEQYF. Here the CDR3 DNA reads TGTGCCAGCAGCTCACAGACAGGGTTTAGGTACGAGCAGTACTTC.

The genes are TRBV28 and TRBJ1-5; 12 bases agree with TRBD1. The germline CDR1 and CDR2 sequences are MDHEN and SYDVKM. The CDR3 contains 17 residues. V lost 6 bases to trimming and J lost 0 bases; unmatched junction nucleotides: 6. The DNA of the CDR3 is TGTGCCAGCAGACTCGGGACAGGGGGCCGTAGCAATCAGCCCCAGCATTTT. Its translation is CASRLGTGGRSNQPQHF. The full variable domain, rest sourced from reference TRBV28 and TRBJ1-5, is DVKVTQSSRYLVKRTGEKVFLECVQDMDHENMFWYRQDPGLGLRLIYFSYDVKMKEKGDIPEGYSVSREKKERFSLILESASTNQTSMYLCASRLGTGGRSNQPQHFGDGTRLSIL.

Only a few counts were recorded for this clone. This chain uses TRBV11-2 with TRBJ2-7; 8 nucleotides line up with TRBD1. Germline CDR1 is SGHAT and CDR2 is FQNNGV. The CDR3 extends over 17 amino acids. Unmatched junction bases numbered 11, after V lost 4 bases and J lost 0 bases. CDR3 DNA: TGTGCCAGCAGCTCACATTACAGGGGGGAGATCTCCTACGAGCAGTACTTC. Protein: CASSSHYRGEISYEQYF.

This chain uses TRBV27 with TRBJ2-2; 9 nucleotides agree with TRBD1. Germline V gene data show CDR1 as MNHEY and CDR2 as SMNVEV (reference sequence). V lost 4 bases, J lost 6 bases, and 3 bases stayed unmatched. The CDR3 loop spans 14 amino acids. The CDR3, as DNA: TGTGCCAGCAGTTGGACAGGGGTGGCCGGGGAGCTGTTTTTT. Encoded protein: CASSWTGVAGELFF.